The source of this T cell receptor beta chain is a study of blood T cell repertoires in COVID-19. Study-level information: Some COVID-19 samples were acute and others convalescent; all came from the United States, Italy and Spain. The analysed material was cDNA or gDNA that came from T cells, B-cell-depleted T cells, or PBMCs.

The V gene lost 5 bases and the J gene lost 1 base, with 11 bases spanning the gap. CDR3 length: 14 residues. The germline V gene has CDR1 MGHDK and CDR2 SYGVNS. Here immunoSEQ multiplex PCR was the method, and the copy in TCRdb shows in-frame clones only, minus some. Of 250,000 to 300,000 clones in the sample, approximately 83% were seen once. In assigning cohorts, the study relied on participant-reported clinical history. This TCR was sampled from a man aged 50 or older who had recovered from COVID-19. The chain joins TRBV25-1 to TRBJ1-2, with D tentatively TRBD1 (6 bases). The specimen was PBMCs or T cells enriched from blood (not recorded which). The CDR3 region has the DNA TGTGCCAGCAGTTGGGGGGGGCTTAACTATGGCTACACCTTC. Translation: CASSWGGLNYGYTF.